This TCR beta chain was sequenced during a study of blood T cell repertoires in COVID-19. In the study overall: PBMCs, B-cell-depleted T cells, or T cells were the source of the cDNA or gDNA that made up the material.

Germline loops: CDR1 LGHNA, CDR2 YSLEER. V was cut by 0 bases and J by 0 bases, with 11 bases left in between. The CDR3 runs to 16 residues. Clones were read by immunoSEQ multiplex PCR, and TCRdb kept only the in-frame ones, dropping some. The table includes some 200,000 clones, over 80% detected once. All enrollees were roughly 18 to 100 years old and from around 25 US areas. In assigning cohorts, the study relied on participant-reported clinical history. The origin of this receptor is a man aged 18 to 35 with acute COVID-19. This chain links TRBV4-3 with TRBJ1-1; no clear D gene. Sequenced sample: PBMCs or T cells enriched from blood (not recorded which). CDR3 DNA: TGCGCCAGCAGCCAAGAAGTTCCGACAATGAACACTGAAGCTTTCTTT. This gives the protein CASSQEVPTMNTEAFF.